These 8 T cell receptor beta chains came from one sample sequenced in a study of CD4 T cell repertoires in COVID-19. TCRdb keeps only in-frame clones here, not all; method: immunoSEQ multiplex PCR. The sample includes about 75,000 clones, 83% of them seen just once. Sample: CD4+ T cells from peripheral blood, taken after recovery from COVID-19. The receptor set was obtained from a human donor who had COVID-19.

The rearrangement links TRBV6-6 to TRBJ1-5; maybe TRBD1 (6 bases). The CDR3 is 13 residues long. V was shortened by 6 bases and J by 9 bases, with 15 bases between the two germline ends. From germline, CDR1 is MNHNY and CDR2 SVGAGI (reference sequence). For the CDR3, the DNA is TGTGCCAGCAGGACAGGTGATCATTGGCCCCAGCATTTT. Its translation is CASRTGDHWPQHF.

Concerning this clone itself: Other nucleotide sequences in the sample specify the same CDR3. The genes are TRBV10-3 and TRBJ2-5; D call uncertain. The CDR3 has 13 amino acids. V lost 3 bases, J lost 5 bases, and 10 bases lay in between. Germline V gene data show CDR1 as ENHRY and CDR2 as SYGVKD. The CDR3 nucleotides are TGTGCCATCAGTGACGGAAGAGAGGAGACCCAGTACTTC. Translating gives CAISDGREETQYF.

The chain recombines TRBV11-3 with TRBJ2-2, with a weak D call TRBD1 (6 bases). Germline values: CDR1 SGHNT, CDR2 YENEEA. This CDR3 spans 16 amino acids. Deletions cut 1 base from V and 3 bases from J, with 12 bases between. As DNA, the CDR3 is TGTGCCAGCAGCTTAGTTCCGACAGGTTACACCGGGGAGCTGTTTTTT. Its translation is CASSLVPTGYTGELFF.

The J gene is TRBJ2-1, the V gene TRBV10-2; 7 nucleotides line up with TRBD2. CDR1 WSHSY and CDR2 SAAADI come from the germline V gene. The CDR3 totals 12 residues. V lost 8 bases and J lost 5; bases outside the gene matches: 3. The CDR3 loop is CASWGGDNEQFF. In DNA, the CDR3 is TGCGCCAGCTGGGGGGGGGACAATGAGCAGTTCTTC.

The V and J genes are TRBV7-2 and TRBJ1-4; D might be TRBD1 (6 bases). The CDR3 spans 15 residues. Per the germline V gene, CDR1 is SGHTA and CDR2 is FQGNSA. V lost 4 bases and J lost 2, with 11 bases in between. CDR3: CASSSGRGTNEKLFF. In nucleotides, the CDR3 is TGTGCCAGCAGCTCTGGGAGGGGGACTAATGAAAAACTGTTTTTT.

This chain uses TRBV7-3 with TRBJ1-1; possibly TRBD1 for D (5 bases). Trimming took off 2 bases at V and 5 bases at J, with 12 bases between the two ends. The V gene's germline CDR1 is SGHTA and CDR2 FQGTGA. The CDR3 loop spans 14 amino acids. The CDR3 reads CASSLEGRRTEAFF. The CDR3 nucleotides are TGTGCCAGCAGCTTAGAGGGGCGACGGACTGAAGCTTTCTTT.

The chain links TRBV27 to TRBJ1-4; 7 nucleotides align to TRBD1. The germline V gene encodes CDR1 MNHEY and CDR2 SMNVEV (reference sequence). The CDR3 covers 17 residues. V shed 10 bases and J 1 base; nucleotides not matched to a gene: 15. The CDR3 DNA reads as TGTGCCACAGGAAAGGGGACAGTCATTGGAACTAATGAAAAACTGTTTTTT. It yields the protein CATGKGTVIGTNEKLFF.

This clone was picked up one time. The J gene is TRBJ1-2, the V gene TRBV15, with D unclear. The CDR3 runs 12 residues. V was pared by 2 bases and J by 7 bases, with 8 bases between. Germline V gene sequence: CDR1 LNHNV, CDR2 YYDKDF (reference sequence). The CDR3 DNA reads as TGTGCCACCAGCAGACCCGAGGCTGGCTACACCTTC. Amino acid sequence: CATSRPEAGYTF. The full variable domain, its missing parts supplied by reference TRBV15 and TRBJ1-2, is DAMVIQNPRYQVTQFGKPVTLSCSQTLNHNVMYWYQQKSSQAPKLLFHYYDKDFNNEADTPDNFQSRRPNTSFCFLDIRSPGLGDTAMYLCATSRPEAGYTFGSGTRLTVV.